A selection of T cell receptor beta chains follows, all from one sample in a study of vaccination and CD4 T cells after COVID-19. TCRdb reanalysed the PCR reads using MiXCR and keeps one entry per CDR3 protein. The profile shows about 20,000 distinct CDR3 sequences, 45% to 70% of them singletons. The antigens these receptors bind are not known. The sample consisted of CD4+ T cells from blood, cultured in vitro. The receptors come from a human donor who had recovered from COVID-19. Both conserved end residues are part of each CDR3. The order of the fields is clone size, D gene, J gene, V gene, CDR3 protein, CDR3 DNA. The D gene is left open where the match is weak. The size of a clone is reported for some rows only, either as once, few or many, or as a class for expanded clones.

abundance: few
d_gene: -
j_gene: TRBJ1-1
v_gene: TRBV27
CDR3aa: CASRRQMNTEAFF
CDR3nt: TGTGCCAGCAGGAGACAGATGAACACTGAAGCTTTCTTT

abundance: -
d_gene: -
j_gene: TRBJ2-3
v_gene: TRBV20-1
CDR3aa: CSAGARVEGRTDTQYF
CDR3nt: TGCAGTGCTGGGGCCAGGGTTGAGGGCCGCACAGATACGCAGTATTTT

abundance: -
d_gene: TRBD1
j_gene: TRBJ2-5
v_gene: TRBV2
CDR3aa: CASRPDRGRETQYF
CDR3nt: TGTGCCAGCAGACCGGACAGGGGCCGGGAGACCCAGTACTTC

abundance: -
d_gene: TRBD1
j_gene: TRBJ1-1
v_gene: TRBV5-1
CDR3aa: CASSRDDRGSSAFF
CDR3nt: TGCGCCAGCAGCCGAGACGACAGGGGTTCGTCAGCTTTCTTT

abundance: once
d_gene: -
j_gene: TRBJ2-3
v_gene: TRBV11-1
CDR3aa: CASSLGNMGPDTQYF
CDR3nt: TGTGCCAGCAGCTTAGGCAACATGGGGCCAGATACGCAGTATTTT

abundance: few
d_gene: -
j_gene: TRBJ1-1
v_gene: TRBV6-5
CDR3aa: CASSSSGQGETEAFF
CDR3nt: TGTGCCAGCAGTTCCTCGGGGCAGGGAGAAACTGAAGCTTTCTTT

abundance: few
d_gene: TRBD1
j_gene: TRBJ1-5
v_gene: TRBV20-1
CDR3aa: CSARPAEGQFSNQPQHF
CDR3nt: TGCAGTGCTAGACCCGCTGAGGGACAGTTTAGCAATCAGCCCCAGCATTTT

abundance: -
d_gene: -
j_gene: TRBJ1-2
v_gene: TRBV5-1
CDR3aa: CATTDREGGGYTF
CDR3nt: TGCGCCACTACGGACAGAGAGGGAGGTGGCTACACCTTC

abundance: -
d_gene: -
j_gene: TRBJ1-1
v_gene: TRBV11-2
CDR3aa: CASSLEARVRTEAFF
CDR3nt: TGTGCCAGCAGCTTAGAGGCCAGGGTGAGAACTGAAGCTTTCTTT

abundance: once
d_gene: TRBD2
j_gene: TRBJ2-3
v_gene: TRBV7-3
CDR3aa: CASSFLAEGTDTQYF
CDR3nt: TGTGCCAGCAGCTTCCTAGCGGAGGGCACAGATACGCAGTATTTT

abundance: -
d_gene: -
j_gene: TRBJ2-7
v_gene: TRBV7-2
CDR3aa: CASSLTPPLVFRGNEQYF
CDR3nt: TGTGCCAGCAGCTTGACCCCCCCACTAGTTTTTAGGGGCAACGAGCAGTACTTC

abundance: -
d_gene: TRBD1
j_gene: TRBJ1-1
v_gene: TRBV27
CDR3aa: CASSPRDRGTEAFF
CDR3nt: TGTGCCAGCAGTCCCCGGGACAGGGGCACTGAAGCTTTCTTT

abundance: -
d_gene: TRBD2
j_gene: TRBJ2-5
v_gene: TRBV5-4
CDR3aa: CASSGLAGVGGETQYF
CDR3nt: TGTGCCAGCAGCGGACTAGCGGGAGTGGGGGGAGAGACCCAGTACTTC

abundance: once
d_gene: -
j_gene: TRBJ1-1
v_gene: TRBV15
CDR3aa: CATSGFHSAKAFF
CDR3nt: TGTGCCACCAGCGGATTCCACAGCGCGAAAGCTTTCTTT

abundance: -
d_gene: -
j_gene: TRBJ2-7
v_gene: TRBV5-1
CDR3aa: CASSLGDNEQYF
CDR3nt: TGCGCCAGCAGCTTGGGGGATAACGAGCAGTACTTC

abundance: -
d_gene: -
j_gene: TRBJ2-5
v_gene: TRBV5-1
CDR3aa: CASRTEETQYF
CDR3nt: TGCGCCAGCAGGACGGAAGAGACCCAGTACTTC

abundance: -
d_gene: -
j_gene: TRBJ1-2
v_gene: TRBV6-2/TRBV6-3
CDR3aa: CASSVMTPGRGYTF
CDR3nt: TGTGCCAGCAGTGTCATGACGCCTGGACGAGGCTACACCTTC

abundance: -
d_gene: -
j_gene: TRBJ2-7
v_gene: TRBV7-6
CDR3aa: CASSPRGLGQGEQYF
CDR3nt: TGTGCCAGCAGCCCCCGAGGTTTAGGGCAGGGCGAGCAGTACTTC

abundance: few
d_gene: TRBD2
j_gene: TRBJ2-1
v_gene: TRBV27
CDR3aa: CASIALAGNNEQFF
CDR3nt: TGTGCCAGCATTGCACTAGCGGGGAACAATGAGCAGTTCTTC

abundance: -
d_gene: TRBD1
j_gene: TRBJ1-2
v_gene: TRBV5-1
CDR3aa: CASSLDRAGYTF
CDR3nt: TGCGCCAGCAGCCTGGACAGGGCTGGCTACACCTTC

abundance: -
d_gene: TRBD1
j_gene: TRBJ1-1
v_gene: TRBV7-2
CDR3aa: CASSPGGARTEAFF
CDR3nt: TGTGCCAGCAGCCCAGGGGGCGCGAGGACTGAAGCTTTCTTT

abundance: -
d_gene: TRBD1
j_gene: TRBJ1-2
v_gene: TRBV6-1
CDR3aa: CASNRQGPNYGYTF
CDR3nt: TGTGCCAGCAACCGACAGGGGCCGAACTATGGCTACACCTTC

abundance: -
d_gene: TRBD2
j_gene: TRBJ2-3
v_gene: TRBV18
CDR3aa: CASSPSGRPDTQYF
CDR3nt: TGTGCCAGCTCACCTAGCGGGAGACCAGATACGCAGTATTTT

abundance: few
d_gene: -
j_gene: TRBJ1-5
v_gene: TRBV10-2
CDR3aa: CASKAGLLNQPQHF
CDR3nt: TGCGCCAGCAAGGCAGGCCTCCTCAATCAGCCCCAGCATTTT

abundance: -
d_gene: -
j_gene: TRBJ1-3
v_gene: TRBV19
CDR3aa: CASQTSLFGTIYF
CDR3nt: TGTGCCAGCCAGACCAGCTTATTCGGCACCATATATTTT

abundance: -
d_gene: TRBD1
j_gene: TRBJ1-2
v_gene: TRBV6-1
CDR3aa: CASIDPGDREYGYTF
CDR3nt: TGTGCCAGCATCGATCCGGGGGACAGGGAGTATGGCTACACCTTC

abundance: few
d_gene: TRBD1
j_gene: TRBJ1-5
v_gene: TRBV27
CDR3aa: CASSPLDRANQPQHF
CDR3nt: TGTGCCAGCAGTCCCCTGGACAGGGCTAATCAGCCCCAGCATTTT

abundance: -
d_gene: -
j_gene: TRBJ2-3
v_gene: TRBV7-2
CDR3aa: CASSLDGGSTNTQYF
CDR3nt: TGTGCCAGCAGCTTAGATGGTGGCTCTACAAATACGCAGTATTTT

abundance: few
d_gene: -
j_gene: TRBJ1-3
v_gene: TRBV7-3
CDR3aa: CASSLSPAGSGNTIYF
CDR3nt: TGTGCCAGCAGCTTGAGTCCAGCCGGCTCTGGAAACACCATATATTTT

abundance: -
d_gene: TRBD1
j_gene: TRBJ2-7
v_gene: TRBV5-1
CDR3aa: CASSWTGSYEQYF
CDR3nt: TGCGCCAGCAGCTGGACAGGGTCCTACGAGCAGTACTTC

abundance: -
d_gene: -
j_gene: TRBJ1-2
v_gene: TRBV11-2
CDR3aa: CASSSRQNYGYTF
CDR3nt: TGTGCCAGCAGCTCAAGACAGAACTATGGCTACACCTTC

abundance: -
d_gene: -
j_gene: TRBJ1-2
v_gene: TRBV6-1
CDR3aa: CASQENRLQGVGGYTF
CDR3nt: TGTGCCAGCCAAGAGAATCGGTTACAGGGAGTGGGTGGCTACACCTTC

abundance: -
d_gene: TRBD1
j_gene: TRBJ1-4
v_gene: TRBV20-1
CDR3aa: CSARGDREYEKLFF
CDR3nt: TGCAGTGCTAGAGGGGACAGGGAGTACGAAAAACTGTTTTTT

abundance: once
d_gene: TRBD1
j_gene: TRBJ1-1
v_gene: TRBV29-1
CDR3aa: CSVLGTGNTEAFF
CDR3nt: TGCAGCGTTCTCGGGACAGGGAACACTGAAGCTTTCTTT

abundance: -
d_gene: TRBD1
j_gene: TRBJ1-5
v_gene: TRBV6-2/TRBV6-3
CDR3aa: CASRVTGNQPQHF
CDR3nt: TGTGCCAGCAGGGTGACAGGGAATCAGCCCCAGCATTTT

abundance: -
d_gene: TRBD1
j_gene: TRBJ1-5
v_gene: TRBV27
CDR3aa: CASRDRENQPQHF
CDR3nt: TGTGCCAGCAGGGACAGGGAAAATCAGCCCCAGCATTTT

abundance: -
d_gene: TRBD2
j_gene: TRBJ2-5
v_gene: TRBV30
CDR3aa: CAWRIAGVETQYF
CDR3nt: TGTGCCTGGAGGATAGCGGGAGTGGAGACCCAGTACTTC

abundance: -
d_gene: TRBD2
j_gene: TRBJ2-1
v_gene: TRBV20-1
CDR3aa: CSARDPNIAGSSYNEQFF
CDR3nt: TGCAGTGCTAGAGATCCTAATATAGCGGGGAGCTCCTACAATGAGCAGTTCTTC

abundance: -
d_gene: -
j_gene: TRBJ2-7
v_gene: TRBV10-3
CDR3aa: CAISETDWEQYF
CDR3nt: TGTGCCATCAGTGAGACAGACTGGGAGCAGTACTTC

abundance: few
d_gene: TRBD2
j_gene: TRBJ2-5
v_gene: TRBV28
CDR3aa: CASSSSGRRAQETQYF
CDR3nt: TGTGCCAGCAGTAGTAGCGGGAGGAGGGCTCAAGAGACCCAGTACTTC

abundance: -
d_gene: TRBD1
j_gene: TRBJ1-1
v_gene: TRBV18
CDR3aa: CASSSGQGEAFF
CDR3nt: TGTGCCAGCTCATCGGGACAGGGAGAAGCTTTCTTT

abundance: few
d_gene: -
j_gene: TRBJ1-1
v_gene: TRBV6-1
CDR3aa: CASEGRFF
CDR3nt: TGTGCCAGCGAGGGCCGTTTTTTT

abundance: -
d_gene: -
j_gene: TRBJ2-7
v_gene: TRBV20-1
CDR3aa: CSAILTGLGYEQYF
CDR3nt: TGCAGTGCCATACTAACAGGGTTAGGATACGAGCAGTACTTC